The 14 T cell receptor beta chains below were found in one sample sequenced in a study of vaccination effects on CD4 cells after COVID-19. No cognate antigen is known for these TCRs. Clones were sequenced by immunoSEQ multiplex PCR, and TCRdb holds only the in-frame ones, with some missing. The profile shows under 80,000 clones, around 78% of them singletons. Antigen-specific CD4+ T cells expanded by the ViraFEST assay with viral peptide pools were then sequenced. Around day 10 of culture, CD4+ T cells were separated out. Testing of the vaccine recipients showed negative nucleocapsid antibodies and no prior SARS-CoV-2 infection. Material: CD4+ T cells from PBMCs cultured with SARS-CoV-2 spike peptides, obtained before COVID-19 vaccination. The receptors here all came from a human donor who received a COVID-19 vaccine.

This clone was observed a handful of times. This chain uses TRBV5-6 with TRBJ1-2; 9 bases are shared with TRBD1. Germline V CDR1 and CDR2: SGHDT, YYEEEE. V was clipped by 5 bases and J by 7 bases; unmatched bases: 9. The CDR3 totals 14 residues. CDR3 sequence (DNA): TGTGCCAGCAGTTTTCCCGGGACAGGGTCTGGCTACACCTTC. This sequence encodes CASSFPGTGSGYTF.

This clone was found a few times. The chain joins TRBV5-8 to TRBJ1-5, with a possible D match to TRBD1 (5 bases). Germline V gene data show CDR1 as SGHTS and CDR2 as YDEGEE. This CDR3 has 11 residues. The V end lost 4 bases, the J end lost 11 bases, and 10 bases lay between the germline ends. For the CDR3, the DNA is TGTGCCAGCAGCCTAGCCAGGGCCCAGCATTTT. Protein sequence: CASSLARAQHF.

This clone was picked up one time. V is TRBV4-3 and J is TRBJ1-4, with D unresolved. The CDR3 consists of 15 residues. V lost 3 bases and J 4 bases, leaving 12 bases between the germline ends. Germline V gene lookup returns CDR1 LGHNA and CDR2 YSLEER. In DNA, the CDR3 is TGCGCCAGCAGCCAGGGTTCCAACGTTAATGAAAAACTGTTTTTT. Translating gives CASSQGSNVNEKLFF.

This chain connects TRBV7-9 to TRBJ1-5; D unclear. Germline values: CDR1 SEHNR, CDR2 FQNEAQ (reference sequence). This CDR3 is built from 13 residues. The V end lost 5 bases, the J end lost 2 bases, and 7 bases lay between the germline ends. In DNA form, the CDR3 reads TGTGCCAGCAGCCGTGGAGGCAATCAGCCCCAGCATTTT. This gives the protein CASSRGGNQPQHF.

The chain joins TRBV6-6 to TRBJ1-5; 7 bases line up with TRBD1. Germline CDR1 and CDR2: MNHNY and SVGAGI (reference sequence). V was pared by 2 bases and J by 0 bases, with 1 base of the junction left unmatched. This CDR3 has 15 residues. The CDR3 sequence: CASSYDRASNQPQHF. The CDR3, as DNA: TGTGCCAGCAGTTACGACAGGGCTAGCAATCAGCCCCAGCATTTT.

J is TRBJ1-3 and V is TRBV30, with TRBD1 as a possible D gene (6 bases). Germline CDR1 GTSNPN, CDR2 SVGIG (reference sequence). This CDR3 contains 12 residues. The ends were cut back, 0 bases at V and 8 bases at J, with 8 bases in the middle. This CDR3 reads CAWSVKGDTIYF. CDR3 nucleotides: TGTGCCTGGAGTGTAAAGGGGGACACCATATATTTT.

The chain is built from TRBV24-1 and TRBJ1-2; TRBD1 aligns across 9 bases. Trimming at V came to 7 bases and at J to 2 bases, leaving 7 bases not matched to a gene. This CDR3 has 15 residues. Germline V lookup: CDR1 KGHDR, CDR2 SFDVKD. The CDR3 loop reads CATSPQGAGNYGYTF. The CDR3 DNA is TGTGCCACCAGCCCACAGGGGGCGGGGAACTATGGCTACACCTTC.

The chain joins TRBV30 to TRBJ2-5; 7 nucleotides agree with TRBD1. Germline V gene lookup returns CDR1 GTSNPN and CDR2 SVGIG (reference sequence). The CDR3 covers 15 residues. V gave up 4 bases and J gave up 3 bases; unmatched junction bases: 11. The CDR3 loop reads CAWTSPRTGEETQYF. The CDR3 DNA reads TGTGCCTGGACCTCCCCCCGGACAGGTGAAGAGACCCAGTACTTC.

The chain uses TRBV5-1 and TRBJ1-2; TRBD1 matches 7 bases. Germline V gene lookup returns CDR1 SGHRS and CDR2 YFSETQ. J gave up 4 bases and V 3 bases, and 12 bases lay outside the gene matches. CDR3 length: 16 residues. Written as DNA, the CDR3 is TGCGCCAGCAGCTATTCTCCGGGACAGTCAGTCTATGGCTACACCTTC. Amino acids: CASSYSPGQSVYGYTF. Looking up the rest from reference TRBV5-1 and TRBJ1-2 gives the full variable domain: KAGVTQTPRYLIKTRGQQVTLSCSPISGHRSVSWYQQTPGQGLQFLFEYFSETQRNKGNFPGRFSGRQFSNSRSEMNVSTLELGDSALYLCASSYSPGQSVYGYTFGSGTRLTVV.

This clone was found a few times. The chain recombines TRBV2 with TRBJ1-3; D unclear. The ends were cut back, 4 bases at V and 3 bases at J, with 7 bases in the middle. Germline CDR1 SNHLY, CDR2 FYNNEI. This CDR3 is 13 amino acids long. This CDR3 reads CASSVGIGNTIYF. For the CDR3, the DNA is TGTGCCAGCAGTGTGGGTATTGGAAACACCATATATTTT.

The V call is TRBV18, the J call TRBJ1-1; D is perhaps TRBD1 (6 bases). Germline lookup yields CDR1 KGHSH and CDR2 LQKENI. The CDR3 consists of 16 residues. Trimming left V 5 bases short and J 0 bases short, with 16 bases between. The CDR3 region is CASSLAQGSLNTEAFF. The CDR3, as DNA: TGTGCCAGCTCATTAGCTCAGGGGTCATTGAACACTGAAGCTTTCTTT.

The V gene is TRBV19, the J gene TRBJ2-2; D gene unclear. Trimming shortened V by 10 bases and J by 4 bases, and 16 bases separated the two germline ends. Germline CDR1 reads LNHDA; CDR2 reads SQIVND (reference sequence). The CDR3 totals 14 residues. Here the CDR3 reads CATSVGIRTGELFF. CDR3 sequence (DNA): TGTGCCACCTCGGTAGGGATTCGCACCGGGGAGCTGTTTTTT.

This clone was detected a few times. CDR3 sequence (DNA): TGTGCCAGCAGCTTGGACAGCTCTGGAAACACCATATATTTT. Amino acid sequence: CASSLDSSGNTIYF. This rearrangement joins TRBV7-2 to TRBJ1-3, with D possibly TRBD1 on 6 matching bases. Germline CDR1 is SGHTA and CDR2 is FQGNSA. The CDR3 length is 14 residues. Between the trimmed V and J ends, which lost 3 bases and 0 bases, there was a span of 6 bases.

The genes are TRBV6-1 and TRBJ2-5; no firm D call. V was cut by 2 bases and J by 5 bases, with 9 bases left in between. The CDR3 runs 13 residues. CDR1 and CDR2 (germline): MNHNS, SASEGT. The CDR3 DNA follows: TGTGCCAGCAGTGAAATTGTGTCGGAGACCCAGTACTTC. Its protein is CASSEIVSETQYF.